The clone carrying this T cell receptor (beta chain) was found a few times. What it recognizes is unknown. V dropped 1 base and J dropped 2; count of bases not matched to a gene: 10. Germline CDR1 reads LGHNA; CDR2 reads YNFKEQ. CDR3 length: 19 amino acids. Every single donor gave one heparinised blood draw, and these averaged roughly 120 mL. Without exception, sorted populations had purity beyond 95%. This specimen comes from a study of beta chain features in type 1 diabetes. Overall study findings and caveats: VDJ junctions from patients with type 1 diabetes contained fewer insertions and more deletions. TCRB repertoires of naive, central memory and Treg cells appeared more similar among patients than among healthy donors. Shorter TCRB CDR3s, moderately but significantly so, marked every one of the four CD4+ subsets in Type 1 diabetes patients.

The authors reverse transcribed all of the isolated RNA, so sequencing captured expressed TCRB transcripts. Sequenced by immunoSEQ multiplex PCR; TCRdb stores in-frame clones only, minus some. The sample has more than 300,000 clones; about 10% are singletons. Sequences were obtained from central memory CD4+ T cells from blood. The receptor was derived from a man aged 30-40 years with type 1 diabetes. The rearrangement uses TRBV4-2 and TRBJ2-3; TRBD2 agrees at 12 bases. CDR3 in DNA: TGTGCCAGCAGCCAAGGACTAGCGGGAGAGAGGGGGGCCACAGATACGCAGTATTTT. This codes for CASSQGLAGERGATDTQYF.